This T cell receptor (beta chain) was profiled in a study of shared clonotypes between healthy human individuals. Study-wide results and limits: Of the naive CD4 clonotypes, approximately 5% were shared across a handful of donors.

This CDR3 has 11 amino acids. V dropped 0 bases and J dropped 9 bases, with 6 bases sitting between them. CDR1 and CDR2 (germline): SGHDN, FVKESK. About this clone itself: The antigen is not known.

Evenly divided among several immunoSEQ plates was the genomic DNA of each subset. This table comes from immunoSEQ multiplex PCR, and its TCRdb copy is limited to in-frame clones, with some not included. The sample contains 1,400,000 or so clones, approximately 98.5% of which appear only once. There were only Caucasian adults among the donors, and all lived in Nashville, Tennessee. Memory CD4+ cells were the fraction left after CD45RA+ naive selection. The chain combines TRBV14 with TRBJ2-7; D remains ambiguous. Sequencing used naive CD4+ T cells sorted from blood. The sample's subset: CD45RA+ positively selected. The receptor comes from a man aged 25 to 40 in good health. CDR3 loop: CASSQDAGQYF. CDR3 DNA sequence: TGTGCCAGCAGCCAAGATGCAGGGCAGTACTTC.